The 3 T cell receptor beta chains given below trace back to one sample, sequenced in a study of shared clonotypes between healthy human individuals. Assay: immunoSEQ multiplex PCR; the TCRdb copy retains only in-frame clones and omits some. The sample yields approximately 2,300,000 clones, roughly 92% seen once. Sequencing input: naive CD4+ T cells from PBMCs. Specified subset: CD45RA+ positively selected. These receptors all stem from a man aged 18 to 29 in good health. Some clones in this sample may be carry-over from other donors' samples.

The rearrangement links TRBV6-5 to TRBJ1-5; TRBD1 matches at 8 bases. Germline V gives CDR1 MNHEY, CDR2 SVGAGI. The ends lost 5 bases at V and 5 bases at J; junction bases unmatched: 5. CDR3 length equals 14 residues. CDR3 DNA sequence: TGTGCCAGCAGTCCTCGGACAGGGCATCAGCCCCAGCATTTT. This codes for CASSPRTGHQPQHF.

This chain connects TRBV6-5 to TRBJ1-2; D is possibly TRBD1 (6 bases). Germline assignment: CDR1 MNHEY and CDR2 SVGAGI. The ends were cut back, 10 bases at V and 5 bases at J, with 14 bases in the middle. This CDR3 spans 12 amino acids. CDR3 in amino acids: CATSLQGYGYTF. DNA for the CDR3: TGTGCCACCTCCTTACAGGGATATGGCTACACCTTC.

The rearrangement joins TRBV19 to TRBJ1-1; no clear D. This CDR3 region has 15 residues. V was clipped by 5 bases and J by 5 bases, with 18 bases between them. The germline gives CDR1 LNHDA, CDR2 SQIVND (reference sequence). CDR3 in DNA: TGTGCCAGTAGTGCGGTGGCAGGACGGAGAACTGAAGCTTTCTTT. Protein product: CASSAVAGRRTEAFF.